The source of this T cell receptor (beta chain) is a study of T cells after yellow fever vaccination (dated 2019 in TCRdb). Notes on the research overall: The SMART-Seq v4 Ultra Low Input RNA kit was used to prepare libraries from fractions with low cell numbers. Two healthy male donors, one aged 18 to 29 and one aged 30 to 40 years, made up the cohort. Blood was drawn at multiple timepoints before and after primary and secondary immunization, with bulk PBMC replicates and cell subsets isolated. To track T-cell clones before and after primary and booster YFV17D yellow fever vaccination, bulk TCR alpha and beta repertoires were sequenced longitudinally.

Overall study results and their limits: A small fraction of clonotypes appeared in both the CD4 and CD8 compartments, likely as a result of convergent recombination. Computational filtering was required because FACS-sorted repertoires could contain abundant contaminating clonotypes from the bulk population. Because only a couple of donors were included in the study, the extent to which the findings can be generalized is limited. Compared with the primary T-cell response, the secondary T-cell response was weaker but faster, peaking on day 5 rather than day 15. Most clones expanded after primary vaccination were re-detected after the booster (almost 97% of CD4 and roughly 85% of CD8), suggesting broad memory maintenance.

Only a few counts were recorded for this clonotype. Its antigen is unknown. The sample holds no much larger clone one base away, and base qualities are not on file. The sample was run on an Illumina NovaSeq 6000. TCR cDNA was made using 5'RACE template switching, a step that added a universal primer site and unique molecular identifiers. Priming for cDNA synthesis came from both the TCR alpha and TCR beta constant segments. Two PCR steps were used to amplify libraries, with sample barcodes and sequencing adapters being added in the second step. Sequencing of libraries was performed on Illumina HiSeq 2500 (2x100 bp) or NovaSeq (2x150 bp). The source study handled its data this way. MIGEC was used to demultiplex reads and collapse the reads into UMI consensus sequences, and MiXCR was used for V(D)J alignment. Clonotypes responding to the vaccine were identified with edgeR on replicate PBMC samples, with the criteria of FDR below 0.01 and a log2 fold change above 5 up to day 15. Each bulk clonotype received a CD4 or CD8 identity based on whether the sequenced CD4 or CD8 repertoire contained that clonotype at higher abundance. TCRdb redid the processing of the public reads, applying fastp at Q25 and MiXCR, and retained in-frame beta chains. All rows with the same CDR3 protein become a single entry with the most common DNA and genes. These V and J calls derive from TCRdb rather than the authors' analysis. The table for this sample lists about 160,000 distinct CDR3 sequences; around 8.5% of them were counted only once. Roughly 40% of the sample goes to the ten largest clones.

What this sample's treatment or condition label stands for: live attenuated yellow fever vaccine strain. PBMCs were isolated from peripheral blood using a standard Ficoll-Paque protocol. Dynabeads CD4 and CD8 positive selection kits were used to isolate the CD4 and CD8 T-cell fractions. TriZol was used to extract RNA from bulk PBMCs, CD4 and CD8 fractions, and dextramer-positive and dextramer-negative fractions. A distance of 9 bases separates the germline ends of V and J, which lose 7 bases and 5 bases respectively. From cysteine to phenylalanine, the CDR3 is 11 amino acids long. Only the CDR3 portion is preserved as DNA: 33 bases, with reading frame beginning at the first base. The germline V gene sets CDR1 to MNHEY and CDR2 to SVGEGT.

Recombination linked TRBV6-2 or TRBV6-3 to TRBJ2-7; the D gene is not confidently resolved. The material was CD8+ T cells sorted from PBMCs, obtained 45 days after the yellow fever booster vaccination. This sequence originates from a man between 18 and 35 years old who received the YFV17D yellow fever vaccine. The CDR3 is CASTFSNEQYF. The DNA sequence is given as TGTGCCAGCACCTTCTCAAACGAGCAGTACTTC.